Each of the 8 T cell receptor beta chains below was sequenced from the same sample in a study of monozygotic twins with inflammatory bowel disease. TCRdb reworked the 5' RACE reads into one entry per CDR3 protein, no DNA. The sample data list around 150,000 distinct CDR3 sequences. Sequenced: blood. These receptors were obtained from a human donor with ulcerative colitis or Crohn's disease, or a healthy co-twin of an affected twin (not recorded which).

V gene TRBV28 combines with J gene TRBJ2-1; without DNA, the TCRdb call of TRBD1 cannot be checked. The CDR3 spans 15 residues. The germline gives CDR1 MDHEN, CDR2 SYDVKM. CDR3 protein: CANSSLGQGLFEQFF. The variable domain in full, with the rest retrieved from reference TRBV28 and TRBJ2-1, is DVKVTQSSRYLVKRTGEKVFLECVQDMDHENMFWYRQDPGLGLRLIYFSYDVKMKEKGDIPEGYSVSREKKERFSLILESASTNQTSMYLCANSSLGQGLFEQFFGPGTRLTVL.

The chain is built from TRBV20-1 and TRBJ2-1; as DNA is missing, the TRBD2 call by TCRdb cannot be tested. The CDR3 runs 15 residues. CDR1 is DFQATT, CDR2 SNEGSKA, per germline (reference sequence). CDR3 region: CSATILAGPYNEQFF.

This chain links TRBV20-1 with TRBJ2-5; the TRBD2 assignment by TCRdb is unverifiable without DNA. Germline V gives CDR1 DFQATT, CDR2 SNEGSKA (reference sequence). There are 13 residues in the CDR3. CDR3 protein: CSARRGLAETQYF.

The chain employs TRBV7-9 and TRBJ2-3; TCRdb designates TRBD1, a call that cannot be tested without DNA. The CDR3 has 16 amino acids. Germline V lookup: CDR1 SEHNR, CDR2 FQNEAQ (reference sequence). This CDR3 is CASRGDEGLCTDTQYF.

The chain employs TRBV7-9 and TRBJ2-7; TCRdb designates TRBD1, a call that cannot be tested without DNA. Germline CDR1 is SEHNR and CDR2 is FQNEAQ (reference sequence). The CDR3 sequence is 13 residues long. The CDR3 loop is CASSFGATYEQYF.

V and J are TRBV28 and TRBJ2-7; TCRdb's assignment of TRBD1 cannot be checked, as there is no DNA. Germline V CDR1 and CDR2: MDHEN, SYDVKM. This CDR3 spans 15 amino acids. The CDR3 reads CASSLPWTLTYEQYF. The variable domain in full, with the rest retrieved from reference TRBV28 and TRBJ2-7, is DVKVTQSSRYLVKRTGEKVFLECVQDMDHENMFWYRQDPGLGLRLIYFSYDVKMKEKGDIPEGYSVSREKKERFSLILESASTNQTSMYLCASSLPWTLTYEQYFGPGTRLTVT.

The rearrangement joins TRBV19 to TRBJ2-7; TCRdb lists TRBD1, though no DNA is available to test this call. CDR1 LNHDA and CDR2 SQIVND come from the germline V gene (reference sequence). CDR3 length: 14 amino acids. The CDR3 is CASSSQGHSYEQYF. Using reference TRBV19 and TRBJ2-7 for the parts outside the CDR3, the full variable domain is DGGITQSPKYLFRKEGQNVTLSCEQNLNHDAMYWYRQDPGQGLRLIYYSQIVNDFQKGDIAEGYSVSREKKESFPLTVTSAQKNPTAFYLCASSSQGHSYEQYFGPGTRLTVT.

V and J are TRBV12-3 or TRBV12-4 and TRBJ2-1; there is no DNA to check the TCRdb D call of TRBD2. This CDR3 comprises 15 residues. CDR3 sequence reads: CASSPGLASYNEQFF.